Listed below are T cell receptor beta chains from one sample, sequenced in a study of OX40 agonist ivuxolimab in advanced cancers. Sequencing used immunoSEQ multiplex PCR; TCRdb keeps in-frame clones, though not all of them. Seen here are about 73,000 clones, about nine tenths observed once, and the top ten hold 0.6% to 0.8%. This sample comprised CD4+ or CD8+ T cells sorted from blood, obtained in a trial of the OX40 agonist ivuxolimab. These receptors were collected from an adult with an advanced solid tumor such as melanoma, head and neck, liver or kidney cancer. Each CDR3 is given with its conserved first and last residue. The order of the fields is V gene, clone size, J gene, D gene, CDR3 DNA, CDR3 protein. D genes are given only for firm matches. The size of a clone is reported for some rows only, either as once, few or many, or as a class for expanded clones.

TRBV28	many	TRBJ2-1	-	TGTGCCAGCTGTCGCGGCGGGTCCTACAATGAGCAGTTCTTC	CASCRGGSYNEQFF
TRBV29-1	-	TRBJ2-5	TRBD2	TGCAGCACCCGTCGAGGGACTAGCGGGAGCGGGACCCAGTACTTC	CSTRRGTSGSGTQYF
TRBV2	once	TRBJ1-2	TRBD1	TGTGCCAGCAGTGCGACACGACCTGGGACAGGGGGGATCGGCTATGGCTACACCTTC	CASSATRPGTGGIGYGYTF
TRBV5-6	-	TRBJ2-5	TRBD2	TGTGCCAGCAGTTTTAGGACTAGCGGGGTGGGACAAGAGACCCAGTACTTC	CASSFRTSGVGQETQYF
TRBV28	-	TRBJ1-2	-	TGTGCCAGCAGGGAGGGACGGACTAACTATGGCTACACCTTC	CASREGRTNYGYTF
TRBV29-1	-	TRBJ1-5	-	TGCAGCGTTTCAGGGATCAATCAGCCCCAGCATTTT	CSVSGINQPQHF
TRBV27	-	TRBJ1-1	TRBD1	TGTGCCAGCAGTCTAGGACAGGCGAACACTGAAGCTTTCTTT	CASSLGQANTEAFF
TRBV15	-	TRBJ2-2	TRBD1	TGTGCCACCAGCAGGGGACAGGGAGACACCGGGGAGCTGTTTTTT	CATSRGQGDTGELFF
TRBV28	-	TRBJ2-7	-	TGTGCCAGCAGCTCCCGACTCTACGAGCAGTACTTC	CASSSRLYEQYF
TRBV5-1	-	TRBJ2-7	TRBD1	TGCGCCAGCAGCTTGGACAGGGGGGCCTCCTACGAGCAGTACTTC	CASSLDRGASYEQYF
TRBV19	-	TRBJ1-5	-	TGTGCCAGTAGCCCCTCTTCGGTTAGCAATCAGCCCCAGCATTTT	CASSPSSVSNQPQHF
TRBV6-5	once	TRBJ1-4	-	TGTGCCAGCAGTTATATAGGAGATAATGAAAAACTGTTTTTT	CASSYIGDNEKLFF
TRBV4-1	once	TRBJ1-5	-	TGCGCCAGCAGCCAAGAGTCCAGAACAAATAGCAATCAGCCCCAGCATTTT	CASSQESRTNSNQPQHF
TRBV19	-	TRBJ2-2	-	TGTGCCAGTGGACGACAGCCGAACACCGGGGAGCTGTTTTTT	CASGRQPNTGELFF
TRBV14	-	TRBJ1-1	-	TGTGCCAGCAGCCAAGATATAGAGCTCTTCAGGGGCACTGAAGCTTTCTTT	CASSQDIELFRGTEAFF
TRBV5-4	-	TRBJ1-1	-	TGTGCCAGCAGCTTTGACGAAACCACTGAAGCTTTCTTT	CASSFDETTEAFF
TRBV9	-	TRBJ2-3	TRBD2	TGTGCCAGCAGCGCCCTCCGGGCTAGCGGGACAGATACGCAGTATTTT	CASSALRASGTDTQYF
TRBV5-1	-	TRBJ1-4	-	TGCGCCAGCAGCCGGACGGGGAAGGCTAATGAAAAACTGTTTTTT	CASSRTGKANEKLFF
TRBV4-1	-	TRBJ2-3	-	TGCGCCAGCAGCCAAGATGGACCAGGGGCACTTGGCACAGATACGCAGTATTTT	CASSQDGPGALGTDTQYF
TRBV19	-	TRBJ1-1	-	TGTGCCAGTAGTAACCTGAACACTGAAGCTTTCTTT	CASSNLNTEAFF
TRBV13	-	TRBJ2-7	-	TGTGCCAGCAGCTCAGCTCGGGTGACCCACGAGCAGTACTTC	CASSSARVTHEQYF
TRBV7-6	-	TRBJ1-1	-	TGTGCCAGCAGCTTAGTAGGAGGAGGGGTCACTGAAGCTTTCTTT	CASSLVGGGVTEAFF
TRBV18	-	TRBJ2-7	TRBD1	TGTGCCAGCTCACCCCTGTTACAGGGGGGCTACGAGCAGTACTTC	CASSPLLQGGYEQYF
TRBV6-5	-	TRBJ1-2	-	TGTGCCAGCAGTTTCTCCGGGACCTCCCGGGGCTACACCTTC	CASSFSGTSRGYTF
TRBV6-6	-	TRBJ2-5	-	TGTGCCAGCAGTTACTCGGCCGGGACCGATGAAGAGACCCAGTACTTC	CASSYSAGTDEETQYF
TRBV5-1	-	TRBJ1-6	TRBD1	TGCGCCAGCAGCTTGGGACAGGGAGTAGAGTCACCCCTCCACTTT	CASSLGQGVESPLHF
TRBV28	once	TRBJ1-2	-	TGTGCCAGCAATTTGTTGGGGCCAGGGAGCTATGGCTACACCTTC	CASNLLGPGSYGYTF
TRBV19	-	TRBJ1-1	-	TGTGCCAGTATCCGGACAGACCTGAACACTGAAGCTTTCTTT	CASIRTDLNTEAFF
TRBV7-2	-	TRBJ1-6	-	TGTGCCAGCAGCTTAGAAGGGGGGGCCTATAATTCACCCCTCCACTTT	CASSLEGGAYNSPLHF
TRBV5-8	once	TRBJ2-5	-	TGTGCCAGCAGCTTGTTAGGGGAGACCCAGTACTTC	CASSLLGETQYF
TRBV4-3	-	TRBJ2-1	-	TGCGCCAGCAGCCGAAGCGGGATGGACAGCAATGAGCAGTTCTTC	CASSRSGMDSNEQFF
TRBV19	once	TRBJ1-5	-	TGTGCCAGTAACCGGCCGGTGGCAGGGGTTAGCAATCAGCCCCAGCATTTT	CASNRPVAGVSNQPQHF
TRBV27	-	TRBJ2-1	-	TGTGCCAGCAGTCCGGCAGGTCTGACAGGTCTATACAATGAGCAGTTCTTC	CASSPAGLTGLYNEQFF
TRBV5-4	once	TRBJ2-7	TRBD2	TGTGCCAGCAGCCGCGGACTAGCGGGGGGAAACTACGAGCAGTACTTC	CASSRGLAGGNYEQYF
TRBV6-5	-	TRBJ1-1	-	TGTGCCAGCAGTTACCGGCGGGACGGGAATGATGAAGCTTTCTTT	CASSYRRDGNDEAFF
TRBV11-3	-	TRBJ1-1	-	TGTGCCAGCAGCTTATCCCCTAACACTGAAGCTTTCTTT	CASSLSPNTEAFF
TRBV9	once	TRBJ2-2	TRBD1	TGTGCCAGCAGCGTAGTGGGACAGAGCACCGGGGAGCTGTTTTTT	CASSVVGQSTGELFF
TRBV29-1	-	TRBJ2-5	TRBD1	TGCAGCGTTGTGAGGTCGACAGGGGAGACCCAGTACTTC	CSVVRSTGETQYF
TRBV6-1	-	TRBJ2-2	-	TGTGCCAGCAGTGGTCGGCCGAACACCGGGGAGCTGTTTTTT	CASSGRPNTGELFF
TRBV19	-	TRBJ1-5	-	TGTGCCAGTAGGCCCGGGGGGCTTCAGCCCAATCAGCCCCAGCATTTT	CASRPGGLQPNQPQHF
TRBV27	-	TRBJ2-1	-	TGTGCCAGCAGTCCCTGGGCCGTTGGGTCCTACAATGAGCAGTTCTTC	CASSPWAVGSYNEQFF
TRBV19	-	TRBJ1-1	TRBD1	TGTGCCAGTAGTATCCTAGGGACAGGGGGCACTGAAGCTTTCTTT	CASSILGTGGTEAFF
TRBV6-5	-	TRBJ1-1	-	TGTGCCAGCAGGAGCACAGGGCGCACTGAAGCTTTCTTT	CASRSTGRTEAFF
TRBV11-3	-	TRBJ2-3	-	TGTGCCAGCAGCTTGGGCGGGGGCACAGATACGCAGTATTTT	CASSLGGGTDTQYF
TRBV5-1	-	TRBJ2-7	-	TGCGCCAGCAGCCCCGACGGGGTCATGGCCGAGCAGTACTTC	CASSPDGVMAEQYF
TRBV2	-	TRBJ1-4	-	TGTGCCAGCAGTGGCGGGACCCTAGCGATTGAAAAACTGTTTTTT	CASSGGTLAIEKLFF
TRBV19	-	TRBJ1-1	-	TGTGCCAGTAGTATCGAGAGGACAAACACTGAAGCTTTCTTT	CASSIERTNTEAFF
TRBV19	-	TRBJ2-7	TRBD2	TGTGCCAGTAGTATAGAGGGTCGACTAGCGGGAGTCTACGAGCAGTACTTC	CASSIEGRLAGVYEQYF
TRBV7-2	-	TRBJ2-7	-	TGTGCCAGCAGCTTGACAGATTACGAGCAGTACTTC	CASSLTDYEQYF
TRBV6-5	-	TRBJ2-1	-	TGTGCCAGCAGTTCTAATAGCGGCAATGAGCAGTTCTTC	CASSSNSGNEQFF
TRBV5-1	-	TRBJ1-2	TRBD1	TGCGCCAGCAGCCCCGACAGGGGCAACTATGGCTACACCTTC	CASSPDRGNYGYTF
TRBV19	-	TRBJ2-7	-	TGTGCCAGTAGTACGGGGGACAGCACTTCCTACGAGCAGTACTTC	CASSTGDSTSYEQYF
TRBV2	-	TRBJ1-1	-	TGTGCCAGCAGGCCCCGGGGCCAGAACACTGAAGCTTTCTTT	CASRPRGQNTEAFF